This T cell receptor (beta chain) was sequenced in a study of early T cells in non-severe SARS-CoV-2 infection. TCRdb re-called the 5' RACE reads with MiXCR, one entry per CDR3 protein. The repertoire consists of approximately 50,000 distinct CDR3 sequences, with approximately 9.4% occurring once and the leading ten covering about 8.3%. In the case of this clonotype: This may be a read error: a much more frequent sequence differs by one nucleotide.

Sequencing used whole blood. The receptor comes from an adult who was a healthcare worker with PCR-confirmed SARS-CoV-2 infection or an uninfected control (not recorded which).

The DNA of the CDR3 is TGTGCCAGCAGTGCATCCCTGGGCAGCTCCTACGAGCAGTACTTC. Translating it yields CASSASLGSSYEQYF. The chain joins TRBV6-1 to TRBJ2-7; D is ambiguous. The CDR3 consists of 15 residues. Germline lookup yields CDR1 MNHNS and CDR2 SASEGT. Deletions cut 4 bases from V and 0 bases from J, with 13 bases between.